This T cell receptor beta chain was recorded in a study of T cell responses to AZD1222 COVID-19 vaccine. As for this clone: Its antigen is unidentified.

Samples with a second dose at about 4 or about 12 weeks were pooled together. Generated by immunoSEQ multiplex PCR, the TCRdb table keeps only in-frame clones and is missing some. The sample consists of more than 90,000 clones, 70% to 90% of them appearing once. Broader study findings: No repertoire was sampled before or during the peak T cell response, only after it. Baseline seropositivity characterized only a handful of AZD1222 recipients. Nearly half of spike-specific TCRs reportedly go after variant regions that carry no mutations.

CDR3 length equals 13 residues. The V and J ends lost 6 bases and 5 bases, in that order; junction bases with no gene match: 2. The chain is built from TRBV12-3 or TRBV12-4 and TRBJ1-5, with 9 positions matching TRBD1. Material: peripheral blood, obtained 28 days after the second AZD1222 dose. The source of this sequence is an adult who received the AZD1222 COVID-19 vaccine. The CDR3 DNA is TGTGCCAGCAGCGGACAGGGGTATCAGCCCCAGCATTTT. Residues: CASSGQGYQPQHF.